The 6 T cell receptor beta chains reported below all come from one sample, sequenced in a study of sequential checkpoint blockade in melanoma (dated by TCRdb to the late 2010s). In light of the paper, this sample's treatment or condition label describes: randomized to nivolumab then ipilimumab (arm A) or the reverse (arm B). Library preparation used the immunoSEQ multiplex PCR assay. The source is immuneACCESS, and TCRdb retained only in-frame sequences with V and J called. Part of the clones is not carried over; for the studies checked, unresolved V genes explain less than half of this, and the remainder is unexplained. Counted in this sample were 7,000 to 9,500 clones; 20% to 30% of them appeared once. Together, the top ten hold less than 6.5% of the sample. This specimen was tumor tissue (inferred from file names), taken from a patient given nivolumab and ipilimumab in sequence. These receptors were taken from a human donor with melanoma.

The chain combines TRBV9 with TRBJ2-1; D could derive from TRBD1 or TRBD2 (5 bases each). Germline CDR1 reads SGDLS; CDR2 reads YYNGEE. This CDR3 region has 17 residues. The ends were cut back, 5 bases at V and 2 bases at J, with 20 bases in the middle. DNA for the CDR3: TGTGCCAGCAGTGAGGGACGAACCGGGACGCCCTACAATGAGCAGTTCTTC. Residues: CASSEGRTGTPYNEQFF. The full variable domain, in which reference TRBV9 and TRBJ2-1 provide the parts outside the CDR3, is DSGVTQTPKHLITATGQRVTLRCSPRSGDLSVYWYQQSLDQGLQFLIQYYNGEERAKGNILERFSAQQFPDLHSELNLSSLELGDSALYFCASSEGRTGTPYNEQFFGPGTRLTVL.

In its sample, this clone is medium-sized. Written as DNA, the CDR3 is TGTGCCAGCAGACCCCGGGGACAGGGGCTCCTATTATCCCTCCACTTT. Its protein is CASRPRGQGLLLSLHF. The chain recombines TRBV6-8 with TRBJ1-6; TRBD1 agrees at 10 bases. Germline values: CDR1 MNHGY, CDR2 SAAAGT. The ends lost 6 bases at V and 14 bases at J; junction bases unmatched: 16. The length of the CDR3 is 16 residues.

By sample share, this clone is medium-sized. The same CDR3 arises from other DNA sequences in this sample as well. This chain connects TRBV11-3 to TRBJ2-4, with a tentative D call TRBD2 (5 bases). The CDR3 is 14 amino acids. With 0 bases removed from V and 4 bases from J, the gap between germline ends came to 7 bases. The V gene's germline CDR1 is SGHNT and CDR2 YENEEA. This CDR3 is CASSLDRGKNIQYF. The CDR3 DNA reads as TGTGCCAGCAGCTTAGACCGGGGTAAAAACATTCAGTACTTC.

In this sample, this clone turned up a few times. The chain uses TRBV28 and TRBJ2-1; either TRBD1 or TRBD2 may fit D (5 bases each). CDR3 size: 15 residues. Trimming took off 6 bases at V and 3 bases at J, with 15 bases between the two ends. From germline, CDR1 is MDHEN and CDR2 SYDVKM. The CDR3 region is CASSPTLGDYNEQFF. The CDR3 DNA sequence: TGTGCCAGCAGCCCAACGTTGGGGGACTACAATGAGCAGTTCTTC. The full variable domain, completed using reference TRBV28 and TRBJ2-1, is DVKVTQSSRYLVKRTGEKVFLECVQDMDHENMFWYRQDPGLGLRLIYFSYDVKMKEKGDIPEGYSVSREKKERFSLILESASTNQTSMYLCASSPTLGDYNEQFFGPGTRLTVL.

By its share, this clone is medium-sized (0.01 to 0.1%). The gene calls are TRBV6-8 and TRBJ2-3; D gene unclear. The V gene's germline CDR1 is MNHGY and CDR2 SAAAGT. The CDR3 totals 13 residues. V shed 2 bases and J shed 3 bases, with 6 bases lying between them. The CDR3 region has the DNA TGTGCCAGCAGTTACCAGGAAACAGATACGCAGTATTTT. Amino acid sequence: CASSYQETDTQYF.

This clone qualifies as medium-sized. The gene calls are TRBV6-8 and TRBJ1-2; TRBD1 agrees at 9 bases. From germline, CDR1 is MNHGY and CDR2 SAAAGT. CDR3 size: 17 residues. Trimming cost V 7 bases and J 0 bases; bases outside gene matches: 12. Here the CDR3 DNA reads TGTGCCAGCAACAAGGGTCTACAGGGGGCTACTAACTATGGCTACACCTTC. The encoded protein is CASNKGLQGATNYGYTF.